These T cell receptor beta chains were read from a single sample in a study of blood T cell repertoires in COVID-19. Using immunoSEQ multiplex PCR, the repertoire was profiled, and TCRdb retains in-frame clones only, with some absent. In the table there are about 170,000 clones, 74% of which are singletons. Sequenced input: peripheral blood. The receptors derive from a woman aged 80 or over with acute or convalescent COVID-19. The CDR3 runs from the conserved cysteine through the conserved F or W. Not every row has a clone size; where given, it reads once, few, many or a size class.

V gene,clone size,J gene,CDR3 protein
TRBV28,once,TRBJ2-3,CASSLTGGGVDTQYF
TRBV28,-,TRBJ2-7,CASSLTSGTYEQYF
TRBV5-1,-,TRBJ1-4,CASSYGSRREKLFF
TRBV10-2,-,TRBJ2-7,CASTGTGNYEQYF
TRBV28,-,TRBJ2-3,CASSFWGRGGTDTQYF
TRBV4-1,-,TRBJ1-4,CASSRQAGDEKLFF
TRBV28,-,TRBJ1-6,CASSFPGSNSPLHF
TRBV10-3,-,TRBJ2-1,CAISAGQGAGNEQFF
TRBV6-2/TRBV6-3,-,TRBJ1-2,CASSYGPRDRANYGYTF
TRBV15,-,TRBJ1-1,CATSAGYTEAFF
TRBV2,-,TRBJ1-5,CASGAQPQHF
TRBV18,-,TRBJ2-5,CASSPSAAAGGETQYF
TRBV10-3,once,TRBJ2-1,CAITTRSASGDVSYNEQFF
TRBV2,-,TRBJ1-5,CASSATGINQPQHF
TRBV2,-,TRBJ1-5,CASNPRGQPQHF
TRBV5-1,-,TRBJ2-7,CASSPEGGGTYEQYF
TRBV7-2,-,TRBJ2-1,CASSTRLAGGRVEQFF
TRBV19,-,TRBJ2-7,CASSTSPYEQYF
TRBV7-8,-,TRBJ2-6,CASKTSGSSGANVLTF
TRBV3-1/TRBV3-2,few,TRBJ2-7,CASSQRGTSYEQYF